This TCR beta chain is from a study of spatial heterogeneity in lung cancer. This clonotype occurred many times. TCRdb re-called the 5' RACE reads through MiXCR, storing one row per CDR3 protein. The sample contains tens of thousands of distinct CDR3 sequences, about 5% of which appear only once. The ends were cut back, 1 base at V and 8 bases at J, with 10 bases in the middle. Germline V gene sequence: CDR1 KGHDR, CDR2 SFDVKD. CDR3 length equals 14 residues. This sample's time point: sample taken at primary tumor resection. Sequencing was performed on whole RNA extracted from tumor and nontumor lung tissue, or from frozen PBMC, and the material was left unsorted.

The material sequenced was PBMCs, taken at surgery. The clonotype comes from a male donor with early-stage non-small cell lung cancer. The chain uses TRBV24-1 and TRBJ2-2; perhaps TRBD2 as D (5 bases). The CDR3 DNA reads TGTGCCACCAGTGATTTCAGGAGGTCGGGGGAGCTGTTTTTT. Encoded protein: CATSDFRRSGELFF.